This T cell receptor (beta chain) was profiled in a study of cytomegalovirus exposure and HLA in healthy donors. Amplification used 60 Vbeta primers and 13 Jbeta primers. Produced via immunoSEQ multiplex PCR; TCRdb's table is partial and in-frame only. The table shows about 160,000 clones, with 80% to 90% occurring only once. This clone was counted a single time. Its antigen is not known. Whole-study findings and limits: The presence/absence work took it that sequencing depth was about the same across donors. TCR beta V segments were, for the most part, productive about 87% or about 30% of the time in an earlier analysis.

V trimming: 4 bases; J trimming: 2 bases; junction bases outside the gene matches: 7. The CDR3 is 15 residues long. The germline CDR1 and CDR2 sequences are SEHNR and FQNEAQ (reference sequence). V gene TRBV7-9 combines with J gene TRBJ2-7, with 8 bases fitting TRBD2. The specimen was PBMCs. This TCR was recovered from a man aged 50-59 years in good health and CMV-seropositive. CDR3 coding DNA: TGTGCCAGCAGCTCATACGGGGGGGCAGCCTACGAGCAGTACTTC. It specifies CASSSYGGAAYEQYF.